Listed below are T cell receptor beta chains from one sample, sequenced in a study of blood T cell repertoires in COVID-19. Profiling relied on immunoSEQ multiplex PCR, and the TCRdb table lists in-frame clones only, not all of them. This sample has about 83,000 clones, with just over 85% found just once. Sequenced input: peripheral blood. The receptors stem from a woman over 75 in a cohort sampled during active or convalescent COVID-19. Both conserved end residues are part of each CDR3. The D gene is left open where the match is weak. The size of a clone is reported for some rows only, either as once, few or many, or as a class for expanded clones.

clone_size d_call j_call v_call cdr3_aa cdr3_nt
- - TRBJ2-7 TRBV24-1 CATSDSAGPYEQYF TGTGCCACCAGTGATTCGGCAGGTCCCTACGAGCAGTACTTC
- TRBD1 TRBJ1-4 TRBV20-1 CSATGGEKLFF TGCAGTGCTACAGGGGGTGAAAAACTGTTTTTT
- - TRBJ2-3 TRBV18 CASSLGPPRGSGDTQYF TGTGCCAGCTCACTGGGACCACCACGTGGAAGCGGGGATACGCAGTATTTT
- TRBD1 TRBJ1-4 TRBV18 CASSPGQAATNEKLFF TGTGCCAGCTCACCAGGACAGGCGGCGACTAATGAAAAACTGTTTTTT
- - TRBJ2-2 TRBV28 CAGGDRNTGELFF TGTGCCGGCGGGGACAGGAACACCGGGGAGCTGTTTTTT
- TRBD1 TRBJ1-2 TRBV7-8 CASSLTGGPPYGYTF TGTGCCAGCAGCTTAACAGGGGGACCCCCCTATGGCTACACCTTC
- TRBD1 TRBJ1-3 TRBV11-2 CASSADQGAFGNTIYF TGTGCCAGCAGCGCCGATCAGGGGGCTTTTGGAAACACCATATATTTT
- - TRBJ1-4 TRBV19 CASRTDREKLFF TGTGCCAGTAGGACCGACAGGGAAAAACTGTTTTTT
- TRBD2 TRBJ2-5 TRBV9 CASSVGSGGTRETQYF TGTGCCAGCAGCGTTGGGTCGGGAGGTACCAGGGAGACCCAGTACTTC
- - TRBJ1-1 TRBV28 CASRGRGNTEAFF TGTGCCAGCAGGGGGCGAGGGAACACTGAAGCTTTCTTT
once TRBD2 TRBJ2-2 TRBV5-4 CASSFGLAGADGELFF TGTGCCAGCAGCTTTGGGCTAGCGGGAGCTGACGGGGAGCTGTTTTTT
- - TRBJ1-2 TRBV7-2 CASSPLNPNYGYTF TGTGCCAGCAGCCCTTTAAATCCTAACTATGGCTACACCTTC
- - TRBJ1-5 TRBV7-9 CASSPNYGPQHF TGTGCCAGCAGCCCTAATTATGGGCCCCAGCATTTT
- TRBD1 TRBJ1-2 TRBV11-2 CASSSNRGRGLYGYTF TGTGCCAGCAGCTCGAACCGGGGCAGGGGGCTCTATGGCTACACCTTC
- TRBD2 TRBJ2-7 TRBV19 CASSLLSSGTLYEQYF TGTGCCAGTAGTCTGCTTTCTAGCGGGACTTTATACGAGCAGTACTTC
- - TRBJ1-3 TRBV12-3/TRBV12-4 CASERGAGNTIYF TGTGCCAGCGAACGGGGGGCTGGAAACACCATATATTTT
- TRBD1 TRBJ1-5 TRBV19 CASNPTGGAQPQHF TGTGCCAGTAACCCCACAGGGGGCGCCCAGCCCCAGCATTTT
- - TRBJ2-3 TRBV2 CASSDQGYTSTDTQYF TGTGCCAGCAGTGATCAGGGATATACTAGCACAGATACGCAGTATTTT
- - TRBJ2-1 TRBV11-3 CASSLRGSSYNEQFF TGTGCCAGCAGCTTAAGGGGAAGCTCCTACAATGAGCAGTTCTTC
- - TRBJ1-2 TRBV19 CASSIMLLITDGYTF TGTGCCAGTAGTATTATGTTGCTAATTACCGATGGCTACACCTTC
- - TRBJ1-2 TRBV24-1 CATSRGFNYGYTF TGTGCCACCAGCAGAGGATTTAACTATGGCTACACCTTC
- - TRBJ2-1 TRBV5-6 CASSRLLTGRNEQFF TGTGCCAGCAGCCGACTTCTAACAGGGCGCAATGAGCAGTTCTTC
- - TRBJ2-2 TRBV2 CASSMSGTGNTGELFF TGTGCCAGCAGTATGTCTGGAACGGGGAACACCGGGGAGCTGTTTTTT
- - TRBJ1-3 TRBV27 CASGLTRGTGNTIYF TGTGCCAGCGGGCTAACCAGGGGAACGGGAAACACCATATATTTT
- TRBD1 TRBJ2-3 TRBV11-2 CASSLRLGQGASTDTQYF TGTGCCAGCAGCCTCCGATTAGGACAGGGCGCTAGCACAGATACGCAGTATTTT
- TRBD1 TRBJ1-2 TRBV5-1 CASSLDRAGGYTF TGCGCCAGCAGCCTGGACAGGGCGGGTGGCTACACCTTC
once - TRBJ2-1 TRBV7-9 CASSSPQGSVDEQFF TGTGCCAGCAGCTCTCCTCAGGGGTCCGTCGATGAGCAGTTCTTC
- - TRBJ1-5 TRBV28 CASKVTGQNQPQHF TGTGCCAGCAAGGTGACGGGACAAAATCAGCCCCAGCATTTT
once TRBD2 TRBJ2-5 TRBV9 CASSVGLAGGPEETQYF TGTGCCAGCAGCGTAGGACTAGCGGGAGGGCCGGAAGAGACCCAGTACTTC
- - TRBJ1-2 TRBV6-4 CASRGGLNYGYTF TGTGCCAGCAGGGGCGGACTTAACTATGGCTACACCTTC
- - TRBJ2-3 TRBV5-1 CASSNGDSTDTQYF TGCGCCAGCAGCAACGGAGATAGCACAGATACGCAGTATTTT
- - TRBJ2-1 TRBV5-6 CASSLRPTGQFF TGTGCCAGCAGCCTGCGACCCACGGGGCAGTTCTTC
- - TRBJ1-5 TRBV15 CATSRLRGSYSNQPQHF TGTGCCACCAGTCGACTGAGAGGATCCTATAGCAATCAGCCCCAGCATTTT
- - TRBJ2-1 TRBV4-1 CASSQPRRADIYNEQFF TGCGCCAGCAGCCAGCCCCGGAGGGCGGATATCTACAATGAGCAGTTCTTC
- - TRBJ1-2 TRBV28 CASSLARNYGYTF TGTGCCAGCAGCCTCGCGCGTAACTATGGCTACACCTTC
- - TRBJ1-1 TRBV12-3/TRBV12-4 CASSHPTGGAFF TGTGCCAGCAGTCACCCGACAGGCGGAGCTTTCTTT
- TRBD1 TRBJ2-1 TRBV5-3 CARSCRDRGTYNEQFF TGTGCCAGAAGCTGCCGGGACAGAGGGACCTACAATGAGCAGTTCTTC
- TRBD2 TRBJ2-7 TRBV5-1 CASSLSAGAIEQYF TGCGCCAGCAGCTTAAGCGCGGGAGCCATCGAGCAGTACTTC
- TRBD1 TRBJ2-6 TRBV29-1 CSVEAIGTAGANVLTF TGCAGCGTCGAAGCCATCGGGACAGCCGGGGCCAACGTCCTGACTTTC
- TRBD2 TRBJ2-3 TRBV7-9 CASSLGGSLADTQYF TGTGCCAGCAGCTTAGGCGGGAGCCTGGCAGATACGCAGTATTTT
- - TRBJ1-5 TRBV19 CASSMGAGSPNQPQHF TGTGCCAGTAGTATGGGGGCAGGGAGCCCGAATCAGCCCCAGCATTTT
- - TRBJ1-2 TRBV28 CASSLFKAPDSHLNYGYTF TGTGCCAGCAGTTTATTTAAGGCCCCGGACAGCCACCTTAACTATGGCTACACCTTC
- - TRBJ1-2 TRBV29-1 CSVVPGDNYGYTF TGCAGCGTTGTTCCAGGGGATAACTATGGCTACACCTTC
- - TRBJ1-2 TRBV2 CASSVGPYGYTF TGTGCCAGCAGTGTGGGGCCGTATGGCTACACCTTC
- - TRBJ2-2 TRBV19 CASSIDRVAVWGTGELFF TGTGCCAGTAGTATAGATCGGGTAGCGGTGTGGGGCACCGGGGAGCTGTTTTTT